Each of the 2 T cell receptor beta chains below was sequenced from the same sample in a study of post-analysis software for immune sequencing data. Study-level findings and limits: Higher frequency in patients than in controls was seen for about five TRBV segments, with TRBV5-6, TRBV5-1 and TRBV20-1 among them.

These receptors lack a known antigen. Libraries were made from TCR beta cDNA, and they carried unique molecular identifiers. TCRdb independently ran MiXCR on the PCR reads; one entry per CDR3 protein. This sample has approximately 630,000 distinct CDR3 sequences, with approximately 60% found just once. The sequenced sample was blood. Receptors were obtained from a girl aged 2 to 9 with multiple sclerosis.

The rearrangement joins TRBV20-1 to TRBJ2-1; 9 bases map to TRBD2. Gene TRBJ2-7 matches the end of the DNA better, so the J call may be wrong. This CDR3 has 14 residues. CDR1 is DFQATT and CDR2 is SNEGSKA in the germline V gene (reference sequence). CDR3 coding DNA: TGCAGTGCTAATGGGGGCGGGAGGGCCTACGAGCAGTACTTC. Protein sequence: CSANGGGRAYEQYF.

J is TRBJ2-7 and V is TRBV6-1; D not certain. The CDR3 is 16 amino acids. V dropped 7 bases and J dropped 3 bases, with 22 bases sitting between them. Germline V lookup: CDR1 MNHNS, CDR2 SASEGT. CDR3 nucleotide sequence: TGTGCCAGCACCCTCTCCGGGCCCAGCTTGGTCTACGAGCAGTACTTC. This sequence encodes CASTLSGPSLVYEQYF.